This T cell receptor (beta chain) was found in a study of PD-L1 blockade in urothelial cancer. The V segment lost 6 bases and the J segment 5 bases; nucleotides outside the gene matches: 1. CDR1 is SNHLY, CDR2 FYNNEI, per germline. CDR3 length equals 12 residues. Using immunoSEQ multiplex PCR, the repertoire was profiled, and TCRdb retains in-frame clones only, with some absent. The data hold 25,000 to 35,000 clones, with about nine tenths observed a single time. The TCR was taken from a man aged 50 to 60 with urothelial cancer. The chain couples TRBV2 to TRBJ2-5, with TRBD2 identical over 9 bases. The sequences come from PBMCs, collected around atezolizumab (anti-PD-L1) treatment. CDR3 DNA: TGTGCCAGCAGCGGACTAGCGGAGACCCAGTACTTC. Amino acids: CASSGLAETQYF.